The rows below give T cell receptor beta chains drawn from one sample of a study of blood T cell repertoires in COVID-19. Sequencing was performed with immunoSEQ multiplex PCR; in TCRdb, only in-frame clones are kept and a portion is missing. The data hold about 100,000 clones, with just under 80% observed a single time. Sequenced input: peripheral blood. These receptors were taken from a human donor in a cohort sampled during active COVID-19. CDR3s include the opening cysteine and the closing phenylalanine or tryptophan. Fields, in order: J gene, V gene, CDR3 protein.

>TRBJ1-3|TRBV7-9
CASSQGQTSGNTIYF
>TRBJ2-2|TRBV5-1
CASSLLPGNTGELFF
>TRBJ2-2|TRBV3-1/TRBV3-2
CASSRTGGTGELFF
>TRBJ2-7|TRBV29-1
CSVSPRTDEQYF
>TRBJ1-1|TRBV10-3
CAISEGQSLNTEAFF
>TRBJ1-1|TRBV25-1
CASSESIAGNTEAFF
>TRBJ1-5|TRBV20-1
CSASRTGTPGNQPQHF
>TRBJ1-4|TRBV21-1
CASSKEGQGWDELFF
>TRBJ2-2|TRBV28
CASMRGGFGELFF
>TRBJ1-2|TRBV10-2
CASSERTGFYGYTF
>TRBJ1-1|TRBV30
CAWTRELLNTEAFF
>TRBJ2-1|TRBV5-1
CASRPSQDNEQFF
>TRBJ1-4|TRBV4-2
CASSQVQGNEKLFF
>TRBJ2-7|TRBV19
CASSILLTGSHEQYF
>TRBJ2-1|TRBV7-2
CASSGSGVGQFF
>TRBJ1-1|TRBV30
CAWALRTEAFF
>TRBJ1-5|TRBV18
CASSPTTGGQPQHF
>TRBJ2-1|TRBV7-9
CASSSWGRLAGGKYNEQFF
>TRBJ2-1|TRBV7-3
CASSAALAGGAGEQFF
>TRBJ1-1|TRBV28
CASSLSDTSNTEAFF
>TRBJ2-5|TRBV25-1
CASSEEASGAPGYF
>TRBJ2-5|TRBV2
CASRTRQGEETQYF
>TRBJ2-7|TRBV5-1
CASSGGALSSYEQYF
>TRBJ1-2|TRBV28
CASRPPTPRTGRGYTF